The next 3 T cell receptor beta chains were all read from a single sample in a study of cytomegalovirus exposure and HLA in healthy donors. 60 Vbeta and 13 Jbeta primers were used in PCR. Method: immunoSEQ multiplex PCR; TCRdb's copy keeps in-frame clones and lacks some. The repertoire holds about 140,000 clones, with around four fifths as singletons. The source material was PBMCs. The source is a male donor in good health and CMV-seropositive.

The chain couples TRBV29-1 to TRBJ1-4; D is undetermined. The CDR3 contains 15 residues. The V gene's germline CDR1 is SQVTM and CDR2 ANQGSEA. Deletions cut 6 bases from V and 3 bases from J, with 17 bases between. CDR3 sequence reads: CSVVPAEGPNEKLFF. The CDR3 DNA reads TGCAGCGTCGTCCCGGCGGAGGGCCCTAATGAAAAACTGTTTTTT. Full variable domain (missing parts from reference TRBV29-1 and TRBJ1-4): SAVISQKPSRDICQRGTSLTIQCQVDSQVTMMFWYRQQPGQSLTLIATANQGSEATYESGFVIDKFPISRPNLTFSTLTVSNMSPEDSSIYLCSVVPAEGPNEKLFFGSGTQLSVL.

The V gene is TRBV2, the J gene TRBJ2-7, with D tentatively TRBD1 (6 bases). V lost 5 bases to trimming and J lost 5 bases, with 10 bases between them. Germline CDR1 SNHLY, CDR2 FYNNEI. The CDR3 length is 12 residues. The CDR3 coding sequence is TGTGCCAGCAGTCCAACAGGGAACGAGCAGTACTTC. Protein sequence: CASSPTGNEQYF.

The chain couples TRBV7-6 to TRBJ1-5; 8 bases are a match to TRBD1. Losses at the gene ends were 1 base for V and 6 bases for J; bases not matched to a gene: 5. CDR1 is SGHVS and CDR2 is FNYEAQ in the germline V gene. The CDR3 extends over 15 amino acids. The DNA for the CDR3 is TGTGCCAGCAGCTTAGGGACAGGGCCGGGTCAGCCCCAGCATTTT. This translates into CASSLGTGPGQPQHF. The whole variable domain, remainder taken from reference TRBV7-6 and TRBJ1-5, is GAGVSQSPRYKVTKRGQDVALRCDPISGHVSLYWYRQALGQGPEFLTYFNYEAQQDKSGLPNDRFSAERPEGSISTLTIQRTEQRDSAMYRCASSLGTGPGQPQHFGDGTRLSIL.